This T cell receptor (beta chain) was obtained from a study of Graves' ophthalmopathy and Graves' hyperthyroidism. Overall study context: Calling hyperthyroidism stable required that no ophthalmopathy show up within 18 months of follow-up. Broader study findings: Clonotypes were expanded in thyroid at above 0.001 frequency, and most also appeared in blood.

RNA transcripts served as template for amplifying TCR beta CDR3 sequences. Scientists carried out first-round RT-PCR using HTBI primers and then a second-round multiplex PCR. TCRdb called the multiplex PCR reads again in MiXCR, with one record for every CDR3 protein. The repertoire holds a few hundred thousand distinct CDR3 sequences, 35% to 45% seen once, with about 4% in the top ten. This clonotype was recorded a few times. Its target is not known. The CDR3 loop spans 15 amino acids. CDR1 is LNHDA and CDR2 is SQIVND in the germline V gene (reference sequence). V trimming: 6 bases; J trimming: 7 bases; junction bases outside the gene matches: 11. Excluded were patients with other autoimmune diseases, uncontrolled infections, pregnancy or lactation.

The chain employs TRBV19 and TRBJ1-5; 8 nucleotides align to TRBD1. The sequence derives from an adult man with Graves' hyperthyroidism. Material for sequencing was peripheral blood or thyroid tissue (not recorded which). CDR3 in DNA: TGTGCCAGTAGAAAGACAGGGGAGGCCGGGCAGCCCCAGCATTTT. The encoded protein is CASRKTGEAGQPQHF.